This entry lists 30 T cell receptor beta chains sequenced from one sample in a study of cytomegalovirus exposure and HLA in healthy donors. The PCR contained 60 Vbeta and 13 Jbeta primers. Repertoires were generated with immunoSEQ multiplex PCR, while TCRdb's copy carries only in-frame clones and drops some. The sample has about 160,000 clones; roughly 70% are singletons. The sequenced sample was PBMCs. The receptor set was obtained from a woman aged 45 to 65 in good health and CMV-seropositive.

This chain links TRBV13 with TRBJ2-5; 13 nucleotides match TRBD2. Germline assignment: CDR1 PRHDT and CDR2 FYEKMQ (reference sequence). Germline trimming cut 5 bases from V and 4 bases from J; bases unmatched to any gene: 13. The CDR3 has 18 amino acids. This CDR3 reads CASSHTSGGAVYGETQYF. The DNA of the CDR3 is TGTGCCAGCAGCCATACTAGCGGGGGGGCGGTATACGGAGAGACCCAGTACTTC.

This rearrangement joins TRBV2 to TRBJ2-5; 12 bases align to TRBD2. Losses at the gene ends were 4 bases for V and 5 bases for J; bases not matched to a gene: 5. The CDR3 runs to 15 residues. The germline gives CDR1 SNHLY, CDR2 FYNNEI. The CDR3 spells CASSGASGGGETQYF. Written as DNA, the CDR3 is TGTGCCAGCAGTGGGGCTAGCGGGGGGGGTGAGACCCAGTACTTC.

The chain recombines TRBV7-9 with TRBJ2-1; 12 bases fit TRBD2. The CDR3 totals 15 residues. V lost 6 bases and J lost 8; bases outside the gene matches: 8. Germline CDR1 SEHNR, CDR2 FQNEAQ (reference sequence). The CDR3 nucleotides are TGTGCCAGCAGACCTAGACTAGCGGGGGTCTATGAGCAGTTCTTC. It translates to CASRPRLAGVYEQFF. Full variable domain (remainder filled in from reference TRBV7-9 and TRBJ2-1): DTGVSQNPRHKITKRGQNVTFRCDPISEHNRLYWYRQTLGQGPEFLTYFQNEAQLEKSRLLSDRFSAERPKGSFSTLEIQRTEQGDSAMYLCASRPRLAGVYEQFFGPGTRLTVL.

V is TRBV5-1 and J is TRBJ2-7; D may be TRBD2 (6 bases). The germline V gene encodes CDR1 SGHRS and CDR2 YFSETQ. V gave up 0 bases and J gave up 2 bases, with 24 bases separating them. CDR3 length: 19 amino acids. The CDR3 bases are TGCGCCAGCAGCTTGGTTGGGGGGTTTAAGAATCTTAGGACCTACGAGCAGTACTTC. It codes for CASSLVGGFKNLRTYEQYF.

The chain combines TRBV7-8 with TRBJ2-3; no definite D call. This CDR3 comprises 14 residues. Trimming removed 8 bases at V and 0 bases at J, with 12 bases between. CDR1 SGHVS and CDR2 FQNEAQ come from the germline V gene. The CDR3 region is CASRIGSSTDTQYF. The CDR3 DNA follows: TGTGCCAGCCGCATCGGGTCTAGCACAGATACGCAGTATTTT.

The V call is TRBV7-2, the J call TRBJ2-3; TRBD2 agrees at 13 bases. This CDR3 region has 15 residues. The junction had 6 bases not matched to a gene; V was cut back by 5 bases and J by 7 bases. Germline V CDR1 and CDR2: SGHTA, FQGNSA. The CDR3 DNA is TGTGCCAGCAGCCGACTAGCGGGGGGACTCAATACGCAGTATTTT. Translating gives CASSRLAGGLNTQYF.

This clone was detected a few times. The CDR3 loop reads CASSPTGNSNQPQHF. Here the CDR3 DNA reads TGTGCCAGCTCACCAACCGGTAATAGCAATCAGCCCCAGCATTTT. The chain employs TRBV18 and TRBJ1-5; D not certain. The CDR3 sequence is 15 residues long. With 2 bases removed from V and 0 bases from J, the gap between germline ends came to 8 bases. The germline gives CDR1 KGHSH, CDR2 LQKENI.

The CDR3 here is CASSLYLHSRVNTEAFF. The CDR3 nucleotides read TGTGCCAGCAGCTTATACTTGCACAGCCGCGTGAACACTGAAGCTTTCTTT. The V and J genes are TRBV7-9 and TRBJ1-1; unclear D gene. The length of the CDR3 is 17 residues. V was cut by 2 bases and J by 0 bases, with 16 bases left in between. Germline values: CDR1 SEHNR, CDR2 FQNEAQ (reference sequence). The whole variable domain, filled in from reference TRBV7-9 and TRBJ1-1, reads DTGVSQNPRHKITKRGQNVTFRCDPISEHNRLYWYRQTLGQGPEFLTYFQNEAQLEKSRLLSDRFSAERPKGSFSTLEIQRTEQGDSAMYLCASSLYLHSRVNTEAFFGQGTRLTVV.

The chain uses TRBV4-1 and TRBJ2-2; no clear D. The V end was cut by 1 base, the J end by 4 bases, with 4 bases between. The CDR3 extends over 13 amino acids. The germline gives CDR1 MGHRA, CDR2 YSYEKL. CDR3 in DNA: TGCGCCAGCAGCCAAGCGGGCACCGGGGAGCTGTTTTTT. Amino acid sequence: CASSQAGTGELFF.

The chain is built from TRBV6-5 and TRBJ1-2; weak D call: TRBD1 (6 bases). Trimming left V 6 bases short and J 7 bases short, with 12 bases between. The germline V gene encodes CDR1 MNHEY and CDR2 SVGAGI. This CDR3 has 12 amino acids. This CDR3 reads CASSNLGGGYTF. CDR3 DNA: TGTGCCAGCAGCAACTTAGGGGGTGGCTACACCTTC.

This chain links TRBV18 with TRBJ2-2, with D perhaps TRBD2 (6 bases). This CDR3 is built from 15 residues. CDR1 and CDR2 from the germline V gene are KGHSH and LQKENI. Trimming removed 0 bases at V and 7 bases at J, with 12 bases between. The CDR3: CASSPPGGIGGELFF. The CDR3 DNA sequence: TGTGCCAGCTCACCACCCGGGGGAATCGGCGGGGAGCTGTTTTTT.

CDR3 nucleotide sequence: TGTGCCAGCAACCTAGGTGGGAGGGGGGTTTACGAGCAGTACTTC. Translating it yields CASNLGGRGVYEQYF. The V and J genes are TRBV5-6 and TRBJ2-5; possibly TRBD2 for D (7 bases). The DNA end is a closer match to TRBJ2-7, so the J assignment may be wrong. This CDR3 has 15 residues. Germline V gene sequence: CDR1 SGHDT, CDR2 YYEEEE.

The chain employs TRBV2 and TRBJ2-5, with 12 bases aligning to TRBD2. Germline V gives CDR1 SNHLY, CDR2 FYNNEI. Trimming removed 7 bases from V and 6 bases from J; junction bases left unmatched: 9. The CDR3 has 15 residues. The CDR3 sequence is CASMAASGGAQTQYF. The CDR3 DNA sequence: TGTGCCAGCATGGCGGCTAGCGGGGGGGCCCAGACCCAGTACTTC.

The chain uses TRBV7-8 and TRBJ2-1, with D possibly being TRBD2 (5 bases). The CDR3 has 16 amino acids. Trimming cost V 1 base and J 7 bases, with 17 bases left between them. Per the germline V gene, CDR1 is SGHVS and CDR2 is FQNEAQ. In nucleotides, the CDR3 is TGTGCCAGCAGCTTAGGGCCGGGAAATGGGTGGAATGAGCAGTTCTTC. Its translation is CASSLGPGNGWNEQFF. The complete variable domain, with remaining parts taken from reference TRBV7-8 and TRBJ2-1, reads GAGVSQSPRYKVAKRGQDVALRCDPISGHVSLFWYQQALGQGPEFLTYFQNEAQLDKSGLPSDRFFAERPEGSVSTLKIQRTQQEDSAVYLCASSLGPGNGWNEQFFGPGTRLTVL.

This chain uses TRBV11-2 with TRBJ1-3; the D is unclear. Looked up from germline, CDR1 is SGHAT and CDR2 is FQNNGV. The CDR3 loop spans 14 amino acids. The V end lost 1 base, the J end lost 1 base, and 5 bases lay between the germline ends. The CDR3 loop reads CASSLAGSGNTIYF. CDR3 in DNA: TGTGCCAGCAGCTTAGCGGGTTCTGGAAACACCATATATTTT.

Here the CDR3 DNA reads TGTGCCAGCAGCCAATACCTGGGACAAGCCTACGAGCAGTACTTC. Protein product: CASSQYLGQAYEQYF. The genes are TRBV14 and TRBJ2-7; D may be TRBD1 (6 bases). Germline loops: CDR1 SGHDN, CDR2 FVKESK. V shed 2 bases and J shed 2 bases, with 13 bases lying between them. CDR3 length equals 15 residues.

The rearrangement uses TRBV6-6 and TRBJ1-1; 8 bases map to TRBD1. CDR3 length equals 13 residues. Trimming removed 6 bases from V and 4 bases from J; junction bases left unmatched: 4. Germline CDR1 MNHNY, CDR2 SVGAGI (reference sequence). Here the CDR3 reads CASRQGAITEAFF. In DNA form, the CDR3 reads TGTGCCAGCAGGCAGGGGGCGATCACTGAAGCTTTCTTT.

V usage is TRBV28 and J usage is TRBJ1-4; D gene unclear. This CDR3 region has 14 residues. Trimming pared 3 bases from V and 7 bases from J, leaving 12 bases between. Germline loops: CDR1 MDHEN, CDR2 SYDVKM. CDR3 residues: CASSLGGRAEKLFF. The CDR3 nucleotides read TGTGCCAGCAGTTTGGGCGGGCGGGCTGAAAAACTGTTTTTT.

The chain recombines TRBV6-5 with TRBJ2-1, with TRBD2 matching over 7 bases. Germline CDR1 and CDR2: MNHEY and SVGAGI. This CDR3 is 14 amino acids long. V gave up 6 bases and J gave up 3 bases; unmatched junction bases: 5. The CDR3 reads CASSSRGVYNEQFF. DNA of the CDR3: TGTGCCAGCAGCTCACGGGGGGTCTACAATGAGCAGTTCTTC.

Note on this clone: Mismatch with germline at one junction end may stem from a read error. The chain combines TRBV7-9 with TRBJ1-6; D unresolved. The CDR3 spans 13 residues. Germline CDR1 is SEHNR and CDR2 is FQNEAQ (reference sequence). CDR3 sequence (DNA): TGTTCCAGCAGCTTAGACATTTCGACACCCCTCCACTTT. Translated: CSSSLDISTPLHF.

The V call is TRBV5-1, the J call TRBJ2-1; TRBD2 matches at 13 bases. Losses at the gene ends were 4 bases for V and 7 bases for J; bases not matched to a gene: 8. Germline values: CDR1 SGHRS, CDR2 YFSETQ. The CDR3 runs to 16 residues. The CDR3 region is CASSTLGTSGANEQFF. In DNA, the CDR3 is TGCGCCAGCAGCACCCTCGGGACTAGCGGGGCTAATGAGCAGTTCTTC.

The J gene is TRBJ2-1, the V gene TRBV6-5; perhaps TRBD2 as D (5 bases). Germline CDR1 reads MNHEY; CDR2 reads SVGAGI. V dropped 8 bases and J dropped 8 bases, with 10 bases sitting between them. The CDR3 totals 11 residues. Written as DNA, the CDR3 is TGTGCCAGCGGAGGTCTCGATGAGCAGTTCTTC. This codes for CASGGLDEQFF.

Worth noting for this clone: Compared with germline, one end of the junction differs, possibly owing to a read error. The chain combines TRBV7-9 with TRBJ2-7; 7 bases fit TRBD2. The CDR3 contains 16 residues. Germline V gene sequence: CDR1 SEHNR, CDR2 FQNEAQ (reference sequence). The CDR3 protein is CSSSFVTGLNSYEQYF. The CDR3 DNA reads as TGTTCCAGCAGCTTTGTTACGGGACTAAATTCCTACGAGCAGTACTTC. Looking up the rest from reference TRBV7-9 and TRBJ2-7 gives the full variable domain: DTGVSQNPRHKITKRGQNVTFRCDPISEHNRLYWYRQTLGQGPEFLTYFQNEAQLEKSRLLSDRFSAERPKGSFSTLEIQRTEQGDSAMYLCSSSFVTGLNSYEQYFGPGTRLTVT.

The chain joins TRBV7-7 to TRBJ2-1, with 9 positions matching TRBD1. CDR1 SSHAT and CDR2 FNYEAQ come from the germline V gene (reference sequence). The V segment lost 5 bases and the J segment 10 bases; nucleotides outside the gene matches: 12. This CDR3 comprises 15 residues. The DNA for the CDR3 is TGTGCCAGCAGCCCCGGCTCGGGACAGGGTAAAGAGCAGTTCTTC. It codes for CASSPGSGQGKEQFF.

This chain connects TRBV10-3 to TRBJ1-5; tentatively, D is TRBD1 (6 bases). The V gene's germline CDR1 is ENHRY and CDR2 SYGVKD. Deletions cut 2 bases from V and 1 base from J, with 6 bases between. This CDR3 region has 14 residues. In nucleotides, the CDR3 is TGTGCCATCAGTGAGGGACAGAGCAATCAGCCCCAGCATTTT. Translation: CAISEGQSNQPQHF.

J is TRBJ1-4 and V is TRBV6-6; 10 bases match TRBD1. Trimming at V came to 6 bases and at J to 8 bases, leaving 6 bases not matched to a gene. The germline V gene has CDR1 MNHNY and CDR2 SVGAGI (reference sequence). This CDR3 is 14 amino acids long. Here the CDR3 reads CASSRGQGGEKLFF. The CDR3 DNA reads as TGTGCCAGCAGCCGTGGACAGGGGGGCGAAAAACTGTTTTTT.

The chain recombines TRBV27 with TRBJ2-1, with D perhaps TRBD1 (6 bases). V was clipped by 5 bases and J by 1 base, with 12 bases between them. The CDR3 has 15 residues. In germline, CDR1 is MNHEY, CDR2 SMNVEV (reference sequence). CDR3 nucleotide sequence: TGTGCCAGCAGTACCTTGACAGGTTCCTACAATGAGCAGTTCTTC. Its protein is CASSTLTGSYNEQFF.

V gene TRBV7-3 combines with J gene TRBJ2-3; 11 nucleotides line up with TRBD2. This CDR3 region has 15 residues. Germline values: CDR1 SGHTA, CDR2 FQGTGA. J gave up 7 bases and V 6 bases, and 9 bases lay outside the gene matches. CDR3 loop: CASSWDGTSGYTQYF. The CDR3 coding sequence is TGTGCCAGCAGTTGGGACGGGACTAGCGGATATACGCAGTATTTT.

The chain carries TRBV21-1 and TRBJ1-5; whether TRBD1, the table's D call, matches the DNA was not checked. TRBV21-1 corresponds to a pseudogene. This CDR3 comprises 14 residues. The chain's CDR3 is CASSKLTGGQPQHF. The CDR3, as DNA: TGTGCCAGCAGCAAACTAACAGGCGGTCAGCCCCAGCATTTT.

This clone appeared once. The chain recombines TRBV19 with TRBJ2-1; D may be TRBD2 (5 bases). Germline-derived CDR1 and CDR2 are LNHDA and SQIVND (reference sequence). There are 15 residues in the CDR3. Trimming stripped 1 base from V and 4 bases from J, with 11 bases between. The CDR3 is CASSIGGYGYNEQFF. Written as DNA, the CDR3 is TGTGCCAGTAGTATAGGAGGGTATGGGTACAATGAGCAGTTCTTC.